In its sample, the clone carrying this TCR beta chain was seen a few times. Its antigen remains unidentified. The CDR3 has 15 residues. Looked up from germline, CDR1 is SGHRS and CDR2 is YFSETQ. The V and J ends lost 3 bases and 1 base respectively, with 10 bases between them. The data stem from a study of cytomegalovirus exposure and HLA in healthy donors. Study-level points and caveats: Judged likely to be a sequencing artifact was a cluster of highly shared sequence variants. In a later analysis, at a false discovery rate of 0.05, 16,951 TCR beta sequences were associated with HLA alleles. Previously analyzed data showed that most TCR beta V segments were productive at a frequency of about 87% or about 30%.

The PCR had 60 Vbeta and 13 Jbeta primers. Measured with immunoSEQ multiplex PCR; TCRdb has only the in-frame clones, and not every one. The sample lists about 150,000 clones, over 8% occurring once. The clonotype was recovered from a male donor in good health and CMV-seronegative. The sample was PBMCs. The chain joins TRBV5-1 to TRBJ1-4, with D perhaps TRBD1 (5 bases). The CDR3 sequence: CASSSSGQTNEKLFF. CDR3 sequence (DNA): TGCGCCAGCAGCTCTTCAGGGCAAACTAATGAAAAACTGTTTTTT. Full variable domain (rest looked up from reference TRBV5-1 and TRBJ1-4): KAGVTQTPRYLIKTRGQQVTLSCSPISGHRSVSWYQQTPGQGLQFLFEYFSETQRNKGNFPGRFSGRQFSNSRSEMNVSTLELGDSALYLCASSSSGQTNEKLFFGSGTQLSVL.